The subject of this entry is one T cell receptor (beta chain). This specimen comes from a study of T cells in women clearing cervical HPV infection. Using immunoSEQ multiplex PCR, the repertoire was profiled, and TCRdb retains in-frame clones only, with some absent. Found here are some 40,000 clones; the top ten clones hold 4.8%. Sequenced material: blood buffy coat. The source is a woman aged 18 to 75 with a cervical HPV16 infection that either progressed to CIN3+ or cleared (not recorded which).

The CDR3 reads CASSQGQGGRAGELFF. Partial CDR3 DNA: TGTGCCAGCAGTCAAGGACAGGGTGGGAGGGCCGGGGAG. This chain uses TRBV6-1 with TRBJ2-2; D possibly corresponds to TRBD1 (8 bases). The read ends 3 residues shy of where the CDR3 ends; the end is completed using the germline J gene. The CDR3 covers 16 residues. The germline V gene encodes CDR1 MNHNS and CDR2 SASEGT. Trimming took off 5 bases at V and 6 bases at J, with 19 bases between the two ends.